The source of this TCR beta chain is a study of blood T cell repertoires in COVID-19. Assay used: immunoSEQ multiplex PCR; TCRdb lists only in-frame clones, some missing. The sample has about 130,000 clones, about 89% seen once. In germline, CDR1 is SGHDT, CDR2 YYEEEE. The CDR3 is made up of 13 amino acids. V trimming: 4 bases; J trimming: 10 bases; junction bases outside the gene matches: 10. The sequenced sample was peripheral blood. This TCR derives from a man aged 55 to 70 with active or convalescent COVID-19. The chain links TRBV5-6 to TRBJ1-1; 7 bases align to TRBD1. CDR3 sequence (DNA): TGTGCCAGCAGCAGACCGACAGGGACGGCAGCTTTCTTT. This codes for CASSRPTGTAAFF.